This paragraph covers one T cell receptor beta chain sequence. Its antigen remains unidentified. Base-call qualities are not available, and no considerably larger clone is one nucleotide away. The data stem from a study of shared clonotypes between healthy human individuals (dated by TCRdb to the early 2020s). Describing the broader study: The cohort comprised a couple of women and a few men aged 18 to 49 years. For each donor, three plates each were used for CD4 naive and CD4 memory, two plates were used for CD8 naive, and one plate was used for CD8 memory. Blood TCR repertoires of five healthy adults were deeply sequenced to estimate repertoire size and the extent of clonotype sharing between individuals. To increase sequencing depth and limit assay-specific biases, TCR repertoire library preparation and sequencing were carried out by different laboratories using diverse techniques. Leukapheresis yielded between about 0.94 and 9.5 billion PBMCs per donor.

CD8 naive samples consisted of CD45RO-negative cells that were positively selected for CCR7, yielding a CD45RA+CCR7+ population without TemRA cells. Healthy HIV-negative adults with no recently reported acute infections or vaccinations were included as donors. Every donor was a Caucasian adult residing in Nashville, Tennessee, USA. After blood collection by leukapheresis, PBMCs were isolated using Ficoll-Histopaque density gradient centrifugation and then cryopreserved in the vapor phase of liquid nitrogen. Analytical flow cytometry was used to check the purity and quantity of every magnetically sorted T cell population. From each sorted fraction, genomic DNA was isolated and quantified by UV absorbance on a Nanodrop 2000c. Using the deep immunoSEQ assay, multiplex PCR amplified TCR CDR3 regions from genomic DNA. Genomic DNA extracted from each cell subset was distributed evenly over all wells of several immunoSEQ 96-well plates, and each plate served as one replicate. For sorted subsets, approximately 200 ng of genomic DNA, equivalent to some 30,000 T cell genomes, went into each replicate PCR. The purified libraries were quantified using a Qubit 3.0 fluorometer, sized with a Bioanalyzer 2100, and then quantified again using the KAPA Library Quantification kit. A separate single-read 150-cycle Illumina NextSeq 550 flow cell was used to sequence each immunoSEQ 96-well plate. The paper's processing steps were these. Because the immunoSEQ output included only junctional sequences and no quality scores, the filtering could not be the same as the filtering used for full-length reads. To assign V/J genes and CDR3, sequences were annotated against IMGT germline references using PyIR, a Python wrapper for IgBLAST v1.9. Reads were removed for weak V/J assignments (E-value above 1e-6), missing CDR3, stop codons, out-of-frame junctions, or ambiguous translated residues. V3J clonotypes were defined as sequences sharing an identical inferred V gene, J gene, and CDR3 amino acid sequence. To compute the percentage overlap between repertoires, the number of shared unique clonotypes was divided by the size of the smaller repertoire. Richness of each repertoire was evaluated using RTK rarefaction, the Chao1 estimator, and Recon v2.1 estimates of unobserved clonotypes. For all TCRbeta clonotypes obtained by the gDNA method from a handful of donors, generation probabilities were computed with OLGA. What TCRdb holds here is the immuneACCESS table cut down to in-frame rearrangements. Part of the clones is not present; checked against another copy, under half of the missing clones reflect an unresolved V gene, and the others are unexplained. V, J and clone size are taken as reported in that table, and D and trimming were inferred from the DNA itself. Within this sample are a few hundred thousand clones, with 95% of them counted one time only. The leading ten clones occupy less than 0.13% of the sample.

What the work shows at the level of the full study, not this receptor alone: Sampling was restricted to blood, and TCR repertoires in tissue are likely to differ from TCR repertoires in blood. Pairwise subsampling led to the expectation that sequencing depth would affect the degree of clonotype sharing among donors. Naive subsets generally had larger estimated clonotype richness than memory subsets. Across a few donors, about 5.2% of naive CD4, around 3.5% of naive CD8, under 2.5% of memory CD4, and approximately 0.4% of memory CD8 clonotypes were shared. Compared with non-shared clonotypes, clonotypes shared by all four sorted-subset donors had higher generation probabilities. Even with the large sequencing depth, rarefaction of the sorted-subset datasets indicated that sequencing was incomplete. Because the study included only a small number of donors, the genetic and exposure-history diversity represented was limited.

V ends up 3 bases short and J 8 bases short, with an unmatched junction base count of 4. Including cysteine and phenylalanine, the CDR3 has 13 amino acids. Only CDR3 DNA remains: 39 bases, in frame from the first base. From the germline V gene, CDR1 is SGHRS and CDR2 is YFSETQ. Sequencing input: naive CD8+ T cells sorted from blood. What this sample's cell subset or site label stands for: CD45RA+CCR7+. This chain joins TRBV5-1 to TRBJ2-1; TRBD2 agrees with 8 junctional bases. This TCR came from a woman younger than 45 in good health. The CDR3 sequence is CASSSTSVDEQFF. The bases are TGCGCCAGCAGCTCGACTAGCGTTGATGAGCAGTTCTTC.